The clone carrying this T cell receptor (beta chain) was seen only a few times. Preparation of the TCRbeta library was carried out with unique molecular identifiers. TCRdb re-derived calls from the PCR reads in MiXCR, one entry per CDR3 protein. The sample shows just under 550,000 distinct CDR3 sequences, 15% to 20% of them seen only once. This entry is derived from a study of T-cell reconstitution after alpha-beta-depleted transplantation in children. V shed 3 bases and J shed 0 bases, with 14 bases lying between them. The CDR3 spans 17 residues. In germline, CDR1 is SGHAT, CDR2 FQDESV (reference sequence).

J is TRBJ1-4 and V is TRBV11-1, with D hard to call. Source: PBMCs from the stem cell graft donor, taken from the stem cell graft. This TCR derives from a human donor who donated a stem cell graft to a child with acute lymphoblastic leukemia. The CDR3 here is CASSFYGPGATNEKLFF. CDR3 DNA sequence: TGTGCCAGCAGCTTCTACGGGCCAGGCGCAACTAATGAAAAACTGTTTTTT. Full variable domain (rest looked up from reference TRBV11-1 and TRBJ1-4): EAEVAQSPRYKITEKSQAVAFWCDPISGHATLYWYRQILGQGPELLVQFQDESVVDDSQLPKDRFSAERLKGVDSTLKIQPAELGDSAMYLCASSFYGPGATNEKLFFGSGTQLSVL.